This TCR beta chain came from a study of OX40 agonist ivuxolimab in advanced cancers. Assay: immunoSEQ multiplex PCR; the TCRdb copy retains only in-frame clones and omits some. This repertoire shows roughly 120,000 clones, more than 70% found once; its top ten account for 0.25% to 0.3%. The sequence came from an adult with an advanced solid tumor such as melanoma, head and neck, liver or kidney cancer. The starting material was CD4+ or CD8+ T cells sorted from blood, obtained in a trial of the OX40 agonist ivuxolimab.

CDR3 sequence (DNA): TGTGCCAGCAGCTTAGATCGGGCTAGCGGGAGCAATGAGCAGTTCTTC. Its translation: CASSLDRASGSNEQFF. The chain carries TRBV11-2 and TRBJ2-1; TRBD2 aligns across 10 bases. Unmatched junction bases numbered 5, after V lost 0 bases and J lost 6 bases. CDR3 length: 16 residues. Germline CDR1 reads SGHAT; CDR2 reads FQNNGV.